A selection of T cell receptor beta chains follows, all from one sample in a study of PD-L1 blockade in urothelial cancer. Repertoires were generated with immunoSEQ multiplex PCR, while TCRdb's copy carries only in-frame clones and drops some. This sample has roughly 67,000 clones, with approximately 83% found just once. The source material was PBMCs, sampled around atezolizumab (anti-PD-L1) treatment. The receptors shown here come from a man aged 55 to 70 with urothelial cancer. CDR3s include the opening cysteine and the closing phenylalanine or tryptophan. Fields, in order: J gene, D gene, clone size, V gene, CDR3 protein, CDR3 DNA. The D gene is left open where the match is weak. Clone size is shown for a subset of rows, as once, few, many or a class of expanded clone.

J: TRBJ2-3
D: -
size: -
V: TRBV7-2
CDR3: CASSTPGGRPASTDTQYF
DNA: TGTGCCAGCAGTACCCCCGGGGGGCGACCGGCTAGCACAGATACGCAGTATTTT

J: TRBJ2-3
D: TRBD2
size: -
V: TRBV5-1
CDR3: CASSIGTSGGTTDTQYF
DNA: TGCGCCAGCAGCATTGGTACTAGCGGGGGAACCACAGATACGCAGTATTTT

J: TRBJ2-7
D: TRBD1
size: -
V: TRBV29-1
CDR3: CSVMTGTGSSYEQYF
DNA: TGCAGCGTGATGACCGGGACAGGGAGCTCCTACGAGCAGTACTTC

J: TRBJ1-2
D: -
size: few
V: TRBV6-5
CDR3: CASSYSGGYGYTF
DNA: TGTGCCAGCAGTTACTCCGGGGGCTATGGCTACACCTTC

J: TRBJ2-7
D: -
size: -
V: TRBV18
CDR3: CASSRDTTYEQYF
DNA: TGTGCCAGCTCAAGGGACACCACCTACGAGCAGTACTTC

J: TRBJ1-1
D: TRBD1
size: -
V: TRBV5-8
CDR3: CASSLAGGSTEAFF
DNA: TGTGCCAGCAGCTTGGCAGGGGGGTCCACTGAAGCTTTCTTT

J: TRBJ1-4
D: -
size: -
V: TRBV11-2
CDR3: CASSWEGREKLFF
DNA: TGTGCCAGCAGCTGGGAGGGACGAGAAAAACTGTTTTTT

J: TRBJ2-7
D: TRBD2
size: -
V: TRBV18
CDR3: CASSLAGRTYEQYF
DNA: TGTGCCAGCTCACTAGCGGGACGAACCTACGAGCAGTACTTC

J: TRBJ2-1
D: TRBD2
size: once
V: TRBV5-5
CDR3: CASSSQPAGVYNEQFF
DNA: TGTGCCAGCAGCTCCCAGCCTGCGGGGGTGTACAATGAGCAGTTCTTC

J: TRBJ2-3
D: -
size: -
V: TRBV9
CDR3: CASSGRWGQADTQYF
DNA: TGTGCCAGCAGCGGGCGGTGGGGCCAGGCAGATACGCAGTATTTT

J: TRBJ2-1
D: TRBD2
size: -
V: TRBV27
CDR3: CASSLVGLAGRNEQFF
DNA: TGTGCCAGCAGTTTGGTAGGACTAGCGGGAAGGAATGAGCAGTTCTTC

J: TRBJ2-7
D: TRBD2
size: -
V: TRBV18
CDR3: CASSLAVGGIGYEQYF
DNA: TGTGCCAGCTCACTTGCAGTCGGGGGGATCGGCTACGAGCAGTACTTC

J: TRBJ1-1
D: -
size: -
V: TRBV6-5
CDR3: CASRSRNTDWAEAFF
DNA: TGTGCCAGCAGATCCAGGAACACGGATTGGGCTGAAGCTTTCTTT

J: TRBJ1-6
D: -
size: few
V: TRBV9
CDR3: CASADSFNSPLHF
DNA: TGTGCCAGTGCAGACAGCTTTAATTCACCCCTCCACTTT

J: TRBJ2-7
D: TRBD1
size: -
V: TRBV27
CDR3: CASQPQTGAAYEQYF
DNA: TGTGCCAGCCAACCACAAACAGGGGCCGCCTACGAGCAGTACTTC

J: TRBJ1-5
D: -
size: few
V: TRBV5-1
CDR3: CASSLESGMGQPQHF
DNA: TGCGCCAGCAGCTTGGAATCGGGAATGGGCCAGCCCCAGCATTTT

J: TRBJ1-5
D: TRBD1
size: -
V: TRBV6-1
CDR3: CASSDGRTGVNQPQHF
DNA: TGTGCCAGCAGTGATGGGAGGACAGGGGTCAATCAGCCCCAGCATTTT

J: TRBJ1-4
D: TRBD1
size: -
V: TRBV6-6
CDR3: CASITLSRTGNEKLFF
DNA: TGTGCCAGCATTACGCTTTCTCGGACAGGGAATGAAAAACTGTTTTTT

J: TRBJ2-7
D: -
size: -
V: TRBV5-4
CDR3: CASSLGSSYEQYF
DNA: TGTGCCAGCAGCTTGGGTAGCTCCTACGAGCAGTACTTC

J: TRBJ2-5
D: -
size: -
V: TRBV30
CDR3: CAHKRAGSQETQYF
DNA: TGTGCTCATAAAAGGGCGGGGTCCCAAGAGACCCAGTACTTC

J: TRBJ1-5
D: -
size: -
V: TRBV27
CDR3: CASSLARNQPQHF
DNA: TGTGCCAGCAGTTTAGCCAGAAATCAGCCCCAGCATTTT

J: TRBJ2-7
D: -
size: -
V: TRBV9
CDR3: CASSVRAGAYEQYF
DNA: TGTGCCAGCAGCGTACGGGCAGGGGCCTACGAGCAGTACTTC

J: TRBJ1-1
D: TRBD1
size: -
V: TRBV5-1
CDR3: CASSLSGGGTEAFF
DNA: TGCGCCAGCAGCTTGTCAGGGGGCGGAACTGAAGCTTTCTTT

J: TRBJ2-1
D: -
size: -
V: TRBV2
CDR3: CAIPSAGLSYNEQFF
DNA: TGTGCCATCCCAAGCGCGGGGTTGTCCTACAATGAGCAGTTCTTC

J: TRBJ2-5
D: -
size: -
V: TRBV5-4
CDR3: CASSLDSARGPETQYF
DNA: TGTGCCAGCAGCTTGGATTCGGCCCGTGGGCCTGAGACCCAGTACTTC

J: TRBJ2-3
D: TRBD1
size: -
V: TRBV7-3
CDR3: CASSSRLQGTGGTQYF
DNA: TGTGCCAGCAGCTCCCGCCTGCAGGGGACAGGGGGTACGCAGTATTTT

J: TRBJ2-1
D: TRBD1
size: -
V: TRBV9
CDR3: CASSVEPGTESQFF
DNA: TGTGCCAGCAGCGTCGAACCGGGGACAGAGTCGCAGTTCTTC

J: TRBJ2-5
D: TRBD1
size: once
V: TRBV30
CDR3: CAGGQGTETQYF
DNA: TGTGCCGGTGGACAGGGGACAGAGACCCAGTACTTC

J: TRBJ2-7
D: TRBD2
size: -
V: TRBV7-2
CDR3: CASRSSSGGAFYEQYF
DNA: TGTGCCAGCAGGTCCTCTAGCGGGGGGGCTTTCTACGAGCAGTACTTC

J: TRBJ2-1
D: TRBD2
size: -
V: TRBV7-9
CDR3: CASSLAGGRSYNEQFF
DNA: TGTGCCAGCAGCTTAGCCGGGGGGAGATCCTACAATGAGCAGTTCTTC

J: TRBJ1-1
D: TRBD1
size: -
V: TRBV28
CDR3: CASSRRQGTYTEAFF
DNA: TGTGCCAGCAGCCGTAGACAGGGGACATACACTGAAGCTTTCTTT

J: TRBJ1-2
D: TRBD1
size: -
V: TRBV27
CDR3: CASSRQGASSYTF
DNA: TGTGCCAGCAGCAGACAGGGTGCCAGTAGCTACACCTTC

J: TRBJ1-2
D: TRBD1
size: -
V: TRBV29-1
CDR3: CSVEDIGQGDGYTF
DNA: TGCAGCGTTGAAGATATAGGACAGGGCGATGGCTACACCTTC

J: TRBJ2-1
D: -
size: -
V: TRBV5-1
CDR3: CASSLGGVYNEQFF
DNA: TGCGCCAGCAGCTTGGGGGGGGTCTACAATGAGCAGTTCTTC

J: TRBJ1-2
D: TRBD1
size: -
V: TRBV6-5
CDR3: CASSYEGGSGYTF
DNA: TGTGCCAGCAGTTACGAAGGGGGCTCTGGCTACACCTTC

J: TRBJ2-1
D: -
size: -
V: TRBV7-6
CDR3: CASSLFMEPNPNEQFF
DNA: TGTGCCAGCAGCTTGTTCATGGAGCCTAACCCCAATGAGCAGTTCTTC

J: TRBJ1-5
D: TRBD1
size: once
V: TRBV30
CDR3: CAWSQGARGQPQHF
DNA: TGTGCCTGGAGTCAGGGGGCGCGGGGTCAGCCCCAGCATTTT

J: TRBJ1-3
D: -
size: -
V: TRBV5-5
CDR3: CASSLVLDSGNTIYF
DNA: TGTGCCAGCAGCTTGGTTTTAGACTCTGGAAACACCATATATTTT

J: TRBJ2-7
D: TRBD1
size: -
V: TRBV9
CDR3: CASSPRPGTGSYEQYF
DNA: TGTGCCAGCAGCCCTCGCCCTGGGACAGGCAGCTACGAGCAGTACTTC

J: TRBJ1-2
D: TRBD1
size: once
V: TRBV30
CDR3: CACRRDSNYGYTF
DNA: TGTGCCTGCAGACGGGACAGCAACTATGGCTACACCTTC

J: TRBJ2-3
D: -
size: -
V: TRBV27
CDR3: CASTLSQSDTQYF
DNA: TGTGCCAGCACCCTTTCCCAGTCAGATACGCAGTATTTT

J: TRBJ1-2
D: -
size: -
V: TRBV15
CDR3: CATSGGRGRNYGYTF
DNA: TGTGCCACCTCCGGGGGGAGGGGCCGAAATTATGGCTACACCTTC

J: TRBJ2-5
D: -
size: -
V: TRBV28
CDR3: CASSLEGRYQETQYF
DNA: TGTGCCAGCAGTTTAGAGGGGAGGTACCAAGAGACCCAGTACTTC

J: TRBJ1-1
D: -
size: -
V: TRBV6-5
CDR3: CASRPQGGHTEAFF
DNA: TGTGCCAGCAGACCCCAGGGAGGGCACACTGAAGCTTTCTTT

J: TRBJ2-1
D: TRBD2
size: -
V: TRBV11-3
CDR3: CASAAGGPYNEQFF
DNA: TGTGCCAGCGCAGCGGGGGGCCCCTACAATGAGCAGTTCTTC

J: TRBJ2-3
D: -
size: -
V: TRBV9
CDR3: CASSKIRADTQYF
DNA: TGTGCCAGCAGCAAGATCCGGGCAGATACGCAGTATTTT

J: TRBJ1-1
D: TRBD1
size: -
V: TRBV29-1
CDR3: CSVVRQGFRNTEAFF
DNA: TGCAGCGTTGTGCGACAGGGGTTTCGGAACACTGAAGCTTTCTTT

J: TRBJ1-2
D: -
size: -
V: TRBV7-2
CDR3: CASSLALSRTPYGYTF
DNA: TGTGCCAGCAGCTTAGCGCTTTCTCGGACACCGTATGGCTACACCTTC

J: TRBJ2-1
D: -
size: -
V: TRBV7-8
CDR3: CASSQAPNSYNEQFF
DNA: TGTGCCAGCAGCCAGGCGCCTAACTCCTACAATGAGCAGTTCTTC

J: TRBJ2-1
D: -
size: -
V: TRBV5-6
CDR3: CASSLVLASTLYNEQFF
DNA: TGTGCCAGCAGCTTGGTACTAGCTAGCACCCTCTACAATGAGCAGTTCTTC

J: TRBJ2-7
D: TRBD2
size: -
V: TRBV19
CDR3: CASSARGESTYEQYF
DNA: TGTGCCAGTAGCGCTCGGGGGGAAAGCACCTACGAGCAGTACTTC

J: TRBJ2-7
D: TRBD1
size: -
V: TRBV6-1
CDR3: CASSPRGQREQYF
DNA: TGTGCCAGCAGTCCCAGGGGGCAGCGGGAGCAGTACTTC

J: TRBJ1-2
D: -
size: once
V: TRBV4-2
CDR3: CASSQESTGPVYGYTF
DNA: TGTGCCAGCAGCCAAGAATCTACAGGGCCGGTCTATGGCTACACCTTC

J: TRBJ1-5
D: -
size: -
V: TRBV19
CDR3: CASSHAGRQPQHF
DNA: TGTGCCAGTAGCCACGCGGGGAGGCAGCCCCAGCATTTT

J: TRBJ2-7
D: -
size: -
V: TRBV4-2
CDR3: CASSQAHLREQYF
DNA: TGTGCCAGCAGCCAAGCACACCTGAGGGAGCAGTACTTC